This record looks at one T cell receptor beta chain sequence and its context. Repertoires were generated with immunoSEQ multiplex PCR, while TCRdb's copy carries only in-frame clones and drops some. This table holds 30,000 to 40,000 clones, over 75% found once. This entry comes from a study of sequential checkpoint blockade in melanoma. Treatment specified: randomized to nivolumab then ipilimumab (arm A) or the reverse (arm B). Patients had received no earlier DNA-damaging chemotherapy. PBMC sorting kept live CD3+CD8+ cells without CD19 or CD56. The CDR3 is made up of 13 amino acids. V lost 8 bases to trimming and J lost 1 base, with 11 bases between them. The germline CDR1 and CDR2 sequences are LNHDA and SQIVND (reference sequence).

The input for sequencing was CD8+ T cells sorted from blood (inferred from file names), taken from a patient given nivolumab and ipilimumab in sequence. The rearrangement joins TRBV19 to TRBJ1-1, with D hard to call. The clonotype comes from a human donor with melanoma. This chain's CDR3 is CASVVRGNTEAFF. Written as DNA, the CDR3 is TGTGCCAGTGTCGTCAGAGGGAACACTGAAGCTTTCTTT.